This T cell receptor (beta chain) came from a study of T cell responses to AZD1222 COVID-19 vaccine. Study-wide findings and caveats: Most donors were white British, females outnumbered males, and clonal diversity was possibly underestimated.

The CDR3 is 16 residues long. The J segment lost 2 bases and the V segment lost 4 bases, leaving 6 bases of the junction unmatched. CDR1 and CDR2 (germline): SGHRS, YFSETQ. Profiling relied on immunoSEQ multiplex PCR, and the TCRdb table lists in-frame clones only, not all of them. The sample yields 120,000 to 150,000 clones, roughly nine tenths seen once. Analyses pooled second doses at about 4 or about 12 weeks. A single count supports this clone. The antigen is not known. The chain is built from TRBV5-1 and TRBJ2-3; 11 bases line up with TRBD1. The origin of this receptor is an adult who received the AZD1222 COVID-19 vaccine. The sequenced sample was peripheral blood, obtained 28 days after the second AZD1222 dose. The DNA of the CDR3 is TGCGCCAGCAGCCCCCAAGGACAGGGGGCCACAGATACGCAGTATTTT. Protein: CASSPQGQGATDTQYF.